The TCR beta chain described here comes from a study of CD8+ T cells in alopecia areata. cDNA serving as the sequencing template came from extracted, reverse transcribed RNA. Clones were sequenced by immunoSEQ multiplex PCR, and TCRdb holds only the in-frame ones, with some missing. This sample yields 150,000 to 200,000 clones, of which roughly three fifths are seen a single time; 1.3% belongs to the top ten. Noted treatment: oral pan-JAK inhibitor, 5-10 mg twice daily. This clone was observed a single time. Source: CD4+ T cells sorted from blood, taken around week 50, from a patient treated with tofacitinib. This sequence originates from a human donor with alopecia areata.

The CDR3: CASSERFVYGYTF. The CDR3 bases are TGTGCCAGCAGTGAGCGGTTTGTTTATGGCTACACCTTC. The chain is built from TRBV6-1 and TRBJ1-2; D gene uncertain. The CDR3 totals 13 residues. V lost 3 bases, J lost 5 bases, and 10 bases lay in between. Germline V gene data show CDR1 as MNHNS and CDR2 as SASEGT.